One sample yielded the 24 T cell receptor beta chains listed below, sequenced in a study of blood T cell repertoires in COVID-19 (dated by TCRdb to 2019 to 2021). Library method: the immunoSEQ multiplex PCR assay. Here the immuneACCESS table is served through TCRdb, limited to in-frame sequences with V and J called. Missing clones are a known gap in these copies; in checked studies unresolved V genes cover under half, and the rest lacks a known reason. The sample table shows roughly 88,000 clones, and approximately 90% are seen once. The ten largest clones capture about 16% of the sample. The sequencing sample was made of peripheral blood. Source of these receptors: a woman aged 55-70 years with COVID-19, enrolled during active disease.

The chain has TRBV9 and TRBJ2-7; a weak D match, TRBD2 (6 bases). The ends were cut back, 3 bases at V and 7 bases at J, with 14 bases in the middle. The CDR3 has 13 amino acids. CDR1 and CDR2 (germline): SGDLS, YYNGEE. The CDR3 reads CASSAGTGAEQYF. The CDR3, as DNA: TGTGCCAGCAGCGCCGGGACTGGGGCAGAGCAGTACTTC.

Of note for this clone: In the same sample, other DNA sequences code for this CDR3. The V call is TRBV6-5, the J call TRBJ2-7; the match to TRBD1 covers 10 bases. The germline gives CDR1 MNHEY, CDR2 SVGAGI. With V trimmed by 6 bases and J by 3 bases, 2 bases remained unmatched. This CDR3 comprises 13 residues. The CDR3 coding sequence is TGTGCCAGCAGCCGGGACAGGGGCTACGAGCAGTACTTC. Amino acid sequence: CASSRDRGYEQYF.

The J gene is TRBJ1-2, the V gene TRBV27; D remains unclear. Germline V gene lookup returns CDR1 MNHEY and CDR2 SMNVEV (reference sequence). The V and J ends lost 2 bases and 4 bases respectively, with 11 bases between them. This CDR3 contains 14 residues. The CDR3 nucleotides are TGTGCCAGCAGTTTACCGCCGGGGTCCTATGGCTACACCTTC. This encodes CASSLPPGSYGYTF.

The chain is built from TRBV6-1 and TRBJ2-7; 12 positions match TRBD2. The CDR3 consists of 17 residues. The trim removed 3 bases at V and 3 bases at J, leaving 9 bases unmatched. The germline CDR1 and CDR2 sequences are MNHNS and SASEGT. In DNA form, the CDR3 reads TGTGCCAGCAGTGAGAACTGGACTAGCGGGGACCGCTACGAGCAGTACTTC. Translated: CASSENWTSGDRYEQYF.

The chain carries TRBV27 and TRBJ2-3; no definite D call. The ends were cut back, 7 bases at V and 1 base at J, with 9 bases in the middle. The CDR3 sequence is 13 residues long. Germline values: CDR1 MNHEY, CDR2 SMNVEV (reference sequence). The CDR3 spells CASMRAGTDTQYF. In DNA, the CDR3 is TGTGCCAGCATGCGCGCGGGCACAGATACGCAGTATTTT.

CDR3 loop: CASMADTGELFF. The CDR3 bases are TGTGCCAGCATGGCAGACACCGGGGAGCTGTTTTTT. This chain links TRBV12-3 or TRBV12-4 with TRBJ2-2; unclear D gene. CDR3 length: 12 residues. Between the trimmed V and J ends, which lost 7 bases and 3 bases, there was a span of 6 bases.

The CDR3 DNA reads as TGTGCGGGAGCGGAGGGACTCTACAATGAGCAGTTCTTC. Protein: CAGAEGLYNEQFF. The rearrangement joins TRBV11-2 to TRBJ2-1; perhaps TRBD2 as D (6 bases). CDR3 length equals 13 residues. CDR1 and CDR2 from the germline V gene are SGHAT and FQNNGV.

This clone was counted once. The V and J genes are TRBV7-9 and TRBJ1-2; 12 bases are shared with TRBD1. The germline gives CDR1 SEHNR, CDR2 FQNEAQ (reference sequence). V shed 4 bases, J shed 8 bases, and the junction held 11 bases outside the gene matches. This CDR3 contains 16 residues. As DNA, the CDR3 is TGTGCCAGCAGCTCCGGGACAGGGGGCATGATAGAGGGCTACACCTTC. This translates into CASSSGTGGMIEGYTF.

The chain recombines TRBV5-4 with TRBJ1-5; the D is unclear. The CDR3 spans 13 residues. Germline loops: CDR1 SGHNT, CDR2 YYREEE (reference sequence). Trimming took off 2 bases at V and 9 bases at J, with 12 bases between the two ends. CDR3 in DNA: TGTGCCAGCAGCTTAGTCCCCAGTGGGCCCCAGCATTTT. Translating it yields CASSLVPSGPQHF.

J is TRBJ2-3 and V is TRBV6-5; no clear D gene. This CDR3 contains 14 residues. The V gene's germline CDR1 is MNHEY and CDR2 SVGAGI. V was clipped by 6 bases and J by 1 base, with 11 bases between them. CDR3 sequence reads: CASRTVGGTDTQYF. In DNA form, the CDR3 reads TGTGCCAGCAGAACGGTAGGAGGCACAGATACGCAGTATTTT.

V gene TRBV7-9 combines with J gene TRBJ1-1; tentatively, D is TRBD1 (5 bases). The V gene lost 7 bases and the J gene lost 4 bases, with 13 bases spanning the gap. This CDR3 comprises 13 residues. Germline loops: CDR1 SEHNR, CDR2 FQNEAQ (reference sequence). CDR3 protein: CASTLDGGTEAFF. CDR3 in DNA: TGTGCCAGCACCTTGGACGGGGGCACTGAAGCTTTCTTT.

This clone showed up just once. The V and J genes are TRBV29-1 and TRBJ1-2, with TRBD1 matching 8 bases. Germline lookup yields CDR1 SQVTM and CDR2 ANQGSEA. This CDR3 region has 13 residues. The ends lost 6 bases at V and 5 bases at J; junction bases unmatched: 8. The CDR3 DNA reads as TGCAGCGTGGGCGACAGGGGAGGGTATGGCTACACCTTC. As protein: CSVGDRGGYGYTF.

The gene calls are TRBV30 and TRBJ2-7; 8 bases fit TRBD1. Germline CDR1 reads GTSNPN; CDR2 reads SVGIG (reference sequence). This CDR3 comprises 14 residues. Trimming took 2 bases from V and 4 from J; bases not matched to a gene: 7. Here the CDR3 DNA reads TGTGCCTGGAGTTCCAAGACAGGGGTGTACGAGCAGTACTTC. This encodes CAWSSKTGVYEQYF.

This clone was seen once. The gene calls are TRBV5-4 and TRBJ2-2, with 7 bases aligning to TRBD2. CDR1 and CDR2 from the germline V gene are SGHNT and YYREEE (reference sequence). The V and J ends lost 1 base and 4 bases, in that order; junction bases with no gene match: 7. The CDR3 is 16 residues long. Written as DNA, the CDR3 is TGTGCCAGCAGCTTGCCTCCTAGCGGCTGCACCGGGGAGCTGTTTTTT. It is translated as CASSLPPSGCTGELFF.

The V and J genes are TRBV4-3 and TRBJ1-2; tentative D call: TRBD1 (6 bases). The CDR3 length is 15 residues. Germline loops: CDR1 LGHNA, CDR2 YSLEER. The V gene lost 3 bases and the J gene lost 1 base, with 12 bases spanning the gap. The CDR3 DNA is TGCGCCAGCAGCCACCAGGGAGGGGGTAACTATGGCTACACCTTC. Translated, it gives CASSHQGGGNYGYTF.

The CDR3 region has the DNA TGTGCCAGCACGCAGGGAACGGCTAACATTCAGTACTTC. Amino acids: CASTQGTANIQYF. The V and J genes are TRBV2 and TRBJ2-4; D is perhaps TRBD1 (5 bases). V was trimmed by 7 bases and J by 7 bases, leaving 14 bases between them. Germline CDR1 is SNHLY and CDR2 is FYNNEI. CDR3 length: 13 residues.

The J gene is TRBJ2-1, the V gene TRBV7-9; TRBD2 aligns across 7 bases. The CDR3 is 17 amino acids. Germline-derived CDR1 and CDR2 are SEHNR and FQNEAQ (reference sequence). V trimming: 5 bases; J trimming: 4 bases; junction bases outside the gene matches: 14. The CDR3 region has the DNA TGTGCCAGCAGCCGGAAACCCGGGACTATCGATTACAATGAGCAGTTCTTC. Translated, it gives CASSRKPGTIDYNEQFF.

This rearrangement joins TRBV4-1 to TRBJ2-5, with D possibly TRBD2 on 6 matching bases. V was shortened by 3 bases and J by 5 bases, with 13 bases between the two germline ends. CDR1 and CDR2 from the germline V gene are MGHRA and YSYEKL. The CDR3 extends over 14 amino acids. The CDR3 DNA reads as TGCGCCAGCAGCCAGCTCGGGCTAGCGGAGACCCAGTACTTC. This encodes CASSQLGLAETQYF.

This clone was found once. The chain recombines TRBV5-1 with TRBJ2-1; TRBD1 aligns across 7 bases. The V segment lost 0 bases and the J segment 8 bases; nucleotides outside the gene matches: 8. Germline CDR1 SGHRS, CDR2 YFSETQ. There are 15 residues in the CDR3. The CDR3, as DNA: TGCGCCAGCAGCTTGGGAGTCGCAGGGGGTGATGAGCAGTTCTTC. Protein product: CASSLGVAGGDEQFF. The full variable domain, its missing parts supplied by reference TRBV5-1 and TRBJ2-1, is KAGVTQTPRYLIKTRGQQVTLSCSPISGHRSVSWYQQTPGQGLQFLFEYFSETQRNKGNFPGRFSGRQFSNSRSEMNVSTLELGDSALYLCASSLGVAGGDEQFFGPGTRLTVL.

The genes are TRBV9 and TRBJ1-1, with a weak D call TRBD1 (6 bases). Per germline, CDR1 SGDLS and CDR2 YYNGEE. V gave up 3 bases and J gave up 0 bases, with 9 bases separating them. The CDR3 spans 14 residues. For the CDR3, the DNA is TGTGCCAGCAGCGAGGGGGAATTGAACACTGAAGCTTTCTTT. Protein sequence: CASSEGELNTEAFF.

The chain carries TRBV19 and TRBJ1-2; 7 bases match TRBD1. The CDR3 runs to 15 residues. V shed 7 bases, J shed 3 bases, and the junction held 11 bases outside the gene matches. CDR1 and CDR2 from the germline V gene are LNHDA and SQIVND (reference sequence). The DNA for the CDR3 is TGTGCCAGTACAGAGTCAGGGGGGATGTACTATGGCTACACCTTC. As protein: CASTESGGMYYGYTF.

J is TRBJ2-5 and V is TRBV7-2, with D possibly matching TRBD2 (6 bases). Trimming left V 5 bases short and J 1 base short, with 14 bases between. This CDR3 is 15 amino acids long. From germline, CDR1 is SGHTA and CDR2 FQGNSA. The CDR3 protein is CASSRRAGTQETQYF. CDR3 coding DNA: TGTGCCAGCAGCCGCAGGGCGGGGACCCAAGAGACCCAGTACTTC.

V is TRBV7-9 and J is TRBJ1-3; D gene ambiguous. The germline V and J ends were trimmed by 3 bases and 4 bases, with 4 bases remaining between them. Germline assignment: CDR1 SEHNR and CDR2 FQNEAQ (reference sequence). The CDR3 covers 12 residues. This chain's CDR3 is CASSFGGNTIYF. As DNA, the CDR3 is TGTGCCAGCAGCTTCGGGGGAAACACCATATATTTT.

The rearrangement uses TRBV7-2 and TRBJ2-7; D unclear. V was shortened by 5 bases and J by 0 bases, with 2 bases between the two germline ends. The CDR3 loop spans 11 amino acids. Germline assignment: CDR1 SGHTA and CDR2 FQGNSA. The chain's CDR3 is CASSLSYEQYF. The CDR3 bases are TGTGCCAGCAGCCTCTCCTACGAGCAGTACTTC. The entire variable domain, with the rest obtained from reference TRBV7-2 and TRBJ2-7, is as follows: GAGVSQSPSNKVTEKGKDVELRCDPISGHTALYWYRQSLGQGLEFLIYFQGNSAPDKSGLPSDRFSAERTGGSVSTLTIQRTQQEDSAVYLCASSLSYEQYFGPGTRLTVT.